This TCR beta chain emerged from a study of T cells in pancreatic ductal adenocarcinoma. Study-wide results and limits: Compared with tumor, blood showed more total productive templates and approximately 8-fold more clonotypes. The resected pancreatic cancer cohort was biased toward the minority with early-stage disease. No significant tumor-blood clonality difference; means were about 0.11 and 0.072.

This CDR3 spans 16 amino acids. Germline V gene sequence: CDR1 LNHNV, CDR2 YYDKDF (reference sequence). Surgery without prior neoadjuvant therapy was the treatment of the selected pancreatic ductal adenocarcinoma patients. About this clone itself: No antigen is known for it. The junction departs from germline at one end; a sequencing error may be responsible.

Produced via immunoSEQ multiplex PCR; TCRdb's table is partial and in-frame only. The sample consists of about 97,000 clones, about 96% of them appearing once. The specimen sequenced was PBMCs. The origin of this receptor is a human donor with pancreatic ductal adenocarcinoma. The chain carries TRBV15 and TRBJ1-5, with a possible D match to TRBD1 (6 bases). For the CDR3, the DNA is TGTGCCACCAGCGGAGACAGGTCCGATAGCAATCAGCCCCAGCATTTT. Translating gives CATSGDRSDSNQPQHF.